Listed below are T cell receptor beta chains from one sample, sequenced in a study of blood T cell repertoires in COVID-19. Generated by immunoSEQ multiplex PCR, the TCRdb table keeps only in-frame clones and is missing some. The table includes 150,000 or so clones, 81% detected once. Sequenced sample: peripheral blood. These receptors were obtained from a human donor with acute or convalescent COVID-19. The donor label of this sample is uncertain. CDR3s leave out the opening cysteine and the closing phenylalanine or tryptophan. Each record gives: J gene, V gene, CDR3 protein.

j_gene: TRBJ2-2
v_gene: TRBV11-2
CDR3aa: ASKLDRGTGELF

j_gene: TRBJ1-2
v_gene: TRBV10-3
CDR3aa: AIRPIGQARDGYT

j_gene: TRBJ1-1
v_gene: TRBV19
CDR3aa: ASSNGWTGHTEAF

j_gene: TRBJ1-2
v_gene: TRBV14
CDR3aa: ASSQDSQNYGYT

j_gene: TRBJ2-5
v_gene: TRBV9
CDR3aa: ASSARQGLRETQY

j_gene: TRBJ2-2
v_gene: TRBV24-1
CDR3aa: ATSDLDEAANTGELF

j_gene: TRBJ2-5
v_gene: TRBV11-2
CDR3aa: ASSHTGVQETQY

j_gene: TRBJ1-1
v_gene: TRBV19
CDR3aa: ASSMGLRYTEAF

j_gene: TRBJ1-6
v_gene: TRBV3-1/TRBV3-2
CDR3aa: ASSPSSRSPLH

j_gene: TRBJ1-1
v_gene: TRBV11-3
CDR3aa: ASSSGQSTEAF

j_gene: TRBJ1-2
v_gene: TRBV12-1
CDR3aa: ASSLGWDTTGGYT

j_gene: TRBJ1-4
v_gene: TRBV27
CDR3aa: ASSLKGSGNEKLF

j_gene: TRBJ1-1
v_gene: TRBV24-1
CDR3aa: ATSDLPLGRGNTEAF

j_gene: TRBJ1-1
v_gene: TRBV30
CDR3aa: AWNSRGGYNTEAF

j_gene: TRBJ1-6
v_gene: TRBV6-4
CDR3aa: ASSPDRASPLH

j_gene: TRBJ2-3
v_gene: TRBV9
CDR3aa: ASSTGGGTDTQY

j_gene: TRBJ1-1
v_gene: TRBV20-1
CDR3aa: SASTGGGNTEAF

j_gene: TRBJ2-7
v_gene: TRBV7-9
CDR3aa: ASSLRVGGHNTAEQY

j_gene: TRBJ2-7
v_gene: TRBV4-2
CDR3aa: ASSPLGQGSEQY

j_gene: TRBJ1-1
v_gene: TRBV10-3
CDR3aa: GTSETLMNTEAF

j_gene: TRBJ2-6
v_gene: TRBV12-5
CDR3aa: ASGFPPGRVTSGANVLT

j_gene: TRBJ1-2
v_gene: TRBV19
CDR3aa: ASSRQGDYGYT

j_gene: TRBJ2-7
v_gene: TRBV30
CDR3aa: AWSVEKGTLSYEQY

j_gene: TRBJ1-1
v_gene: TRBV20-1
CDR3aa: SAPRQIEAF

j_gene: TRBJ1-2
v_gene: TRBV5-4
CDR3aa: ASSLETNYGYT

j_gene: TRBJ1-6
v_gene: TRBV14
CDR3aa: ASSQDMSNSPLH

j_gene: TRBJ1-1
v_gene: TRBV30
CDR3aa: AWSDIGEAF

j_gene: TRBJ2-2
v_gene: TRBV24-1
CDR3aa: ATSDSGSGGRKRGELF

j_gene: TRBJ2-1
v_gene: TRBV7-3
CDR3aa: ASSSGGASNEQF

j_gene: TRBJ2-7
v_gene: TRBV2
CDR3aa: ASSRIRGDGSYEQY

j_gene: TRBJ1-2
v_gene: TRBV19
CDR3aa: ASSMDGPYGYT

j_gene: TRBJ2-7
v_gene: TRBV6-2/TRBV6-3
CDR3aa: ASSSFRAEQY

j_gene: TRBJ2-7
v_gene: TRBV19
CDR3aa: ASSPGTGTDEQY

j_gene: TRBJ1-1
v_gene: TRBV2
CDR3aa: ASTEGAGTEAF

j_gene: TRBJ1-1
v_gene: TRBV18
CDR3aa: ASSPPGPRGNTEAF

j_gene: TRBJ2-1
v_gene: TRBV6-1
CDR3aa: ASSDGHPYNEQF

j_gene: TRBJ2-4
v_gene: TRBV28
CDR3aa: ASSSTGQGRTKNIQY

j_gene: TRBJ2-6
v_gene: TRBV10-3
CDR3aa: AISESVGPSGANVLT

j_gene: TRBJ2-1
v_gene: TRBV7-3
CDR3aa: ASSPSRGTYNEQF

j_gene: TRBJ1-1
v_gene: TRBV18
CDR3aa: ASSLRHGQGGNTEAF

j_gene: TRBJ1-4
v_gene: TRBV7-9
CDR3aa: ASSLEGAPNEKLF

j_gene: TRBJ2-7
v_gene: TRBV7-9
CDR3aa: ASSGTSGVSYEQY

j_gene: TRBJ1-4
v_gene: TRBV15
CDR3aa: ATSRDKGDNEKLF

j_gene: TRBJ1-5
v_gene: TRBV6-1
CDR3aa: ASSEQQGGNQPQH

j_gene: TRBJ1-1
v_gene: TRBV21-1
CDR3aa: ASSIDGQGAICTEAF

j_gene: TRBJ2-2
v_gene: TRBV9
CDR3aa: ASSPPTGANTGELF

j_gene: TRBJ2-2
v_gene: TRBV30
CDR3aa: AWSVGGAGELF

j_gene: TRBJ1-1
v_gene: TRBV6-5
CDR3aa: ASTRQANTEAF

j_gene: TRBJ1-3
v_gene: TRBV18
CDR3aa: ASSRELSIESTIY

j_gene: TRBJ1-2
v_gene: TRBV9
CDR3aa: ASSSFGGYT

j_gene: TRBJ2-1
v_gene: TRBV5-6
CDR3aa: ASLWGAGAGNEQF

j_gene: TRBJ2-7
v_gene: TRBV25-1
CDR3aa: ASSSPGYEQY

j_gene: TRBJ2-1
v_gene: TRBV27
CDR3aa: ASSLRTSGGANEQF

j_gene: TRBJ2-1
v_gene: TRBV25-1
CDR3aa: ASSEVQGASEQF

j_gene: TRBJ1-2
v_gene: TRBV19
CDR3aa: ASIPSDRGRGYT

j_gene: TRBJ2-7
v_gene: TRBV3-1/TRBV3-2
CDR3aa: ASSQGRARYEQY

j_gene: TRBJ2-5
v_gene: TRBV25-1
CDR3aa: ASSDRPTQETQY

j_gene: TRBJ2-1
v_gene: TRBV5-1
CDR3aa: ASSLGNGLDEQF

j_gene: TRBJ2-7
v_gene: TRBV9
CDR3aa: ASSVEGDFPSYEQY

j_gene: TRBJ1-2
v_gene: TRBV2
CDR3aa: ASTLRGPGTGDNGYT